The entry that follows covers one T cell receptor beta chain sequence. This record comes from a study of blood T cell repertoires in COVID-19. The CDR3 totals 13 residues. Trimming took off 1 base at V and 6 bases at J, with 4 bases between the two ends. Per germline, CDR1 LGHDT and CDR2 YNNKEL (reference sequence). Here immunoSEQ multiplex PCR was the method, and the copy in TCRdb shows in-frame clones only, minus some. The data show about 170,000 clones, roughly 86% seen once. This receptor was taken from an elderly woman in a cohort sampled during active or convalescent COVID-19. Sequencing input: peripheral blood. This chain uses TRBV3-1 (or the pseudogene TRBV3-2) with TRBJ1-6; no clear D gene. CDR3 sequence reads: CASSQVFNSPLHF. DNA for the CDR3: TGTGCCAGCAGCCAAGTCTTTAATTCACCCCTCCACTTT.